What follows are 27 T cell receptor beta chains derived from one specimen sequenced in a study of post-analysis software for immune sequencing data (dated by TCRdb to the mid-2010s). To prepare the library, PCR was applied. The instrument was an Illumina HiSeq 2500. Unique molecular identifiers were incorporated into TCR beta cDNA libraries to reduce PCR and sequencing biases. TCRdb itself trimmed the public reads at Q25 with fastp, ran MiXCR and retained productive beta chains. Identical CDR3 proteins give one entry, which carries the most common genes and DNA. A total of roughly 700,000 distinct CDR3 sequences appear in this sample, 30% of them only once. The ten biggest clones cover about 0.5% of the sample. The antigens these receptors bind are not known. The paper's findings and limits, for the study overall: Four or five TRBV segments, including TRBV5-6, TRBV5-1 and TRBV20-1, were significantly more frequent in patients than controls.

Sequenced sample: blood. The source is a girl under 18 with multiple sclerosis.

The J gene is TRBJ1-2, the V gene TRBV4-3; TRBD1 matches at 8 bases. The V gene end was trimmed by 3 bases and the J gene end by 7 bases; junction bases not matched to a gene: 10. Germline values: CDR1 LGHNA, CDR2 YSLEER. The CDR3 is 15 amino acids. The CDR3 sequence: CASSQEADRALGYTF. CDR3 coding DNA: TGCGCCAGCAGCCAGGAGGCGGACAGGGCACTTGGCTACACCTTC.

This clonotype was seen a handful of times. J is TRBJ2-6 and V is TRBV6-7, with D possibly being TRBD1 (5 bases). TRBV6-7 is treated as an ORF (open reading frame) with a function not yet certain. This CDR3 contains 19 residues. Between the trimmed V and J ends, which lost 0 bases and 4 bases, there was a span of 19 bases. The DNA for the CDR3 is TGTGCCAGCAGTTACTCAAAGGACATACCTCAGTTGGGGGCCAACGTCCTGACTTTC. This gives the protein CASSYSKDIPQLGANVLTF.

In this sample, this clonotype turned up a few times. DNA of the CDR3: TGTGCCAGCAGCGTAAATAAATTTAACTCCTACAATGAGCAGTTCTTC. Amino acids: CASSVNKFNSYNEQFF. This chain links TRBV13 with TRBJ2-1; no definite D call. The CDR3 is 16 amino acids. Germline V gene sequence: CDR1 PRHDT, CDR2 FYEKMQ (reference sequence). Trimming removed 5 bases at V and 0 bases at J, with 14 bases between.

J is TRBJ2-3 and V is TRBV24-1; D is undetermined. The CDR3 is made up of 13 amino acids. Deletions cut 5 bases from V and 0 bases from J, with 5 bases between. Per germline, CDR1 KGHDR and CDR2 SFDVKD. The CDR3 bases are TGTGCCACCAGTGGGATTAGCACAGATACGCAGTATTTT. Translated: CATSGISTDTQYF.

This clonotype has just a few counts. This sequence joins TRBV11-2 and TRBJ2-1, with D possibly TRBD1 on 6 matching bases. The CDR3 loop spans 15 amino acids. Between the trimmed V and J ends, which lost 4 bases and 0 bases, there was a span of 10 bases. CDR1 and CDR2 (germline): SGHAT, FQNNGV. The CDR3 spells CASSYQTGSYNEQFF. In DNA form, the CDR3 reads TGTGCCAGCAGCTACCAGACAGGCTCCTACAATGAGCAGTTCTTC.

This clonotype has only a few counts. The chain uses TRBV7-9 and TRBJ2-3; 8 bases are shared with TRBD2. The CDR3 totals 18 residues. Germline CDR1 SEHNR, CDR2 FQNEAQ (reference sequence). Germline trimming cut 0 bases from V and 5 bases from J; bases unmatched to any gene: 13. The CDR3: CASSLASASSGSLDTQYF. CDR3 DNA: TGTGCCAGCAGCTTAGCCTCTGCGTCCAGCGGGAGTTTAGATACGCAGTATTTT.

The sample holds a few counts of this clonotype. The chain joins TRBV7-2 to TRBJ2-5; D not certain. The germline V and J ends were trimmed by 4 bases and 5 bases, with 20 bases remaining between them. Germline CDR1 SGHTA, CDR2 FQGNSA. This CDR3 has 16 residues. CDR3 sequence (DNA): TGTGCCAGCAGCTCGAGGATGGTAATCGTAGGCGAGACCCAGTACTTC. It specifies CASSSRMVIVGETQYF. The variable domain in full, completed from reference TRBV7-2 and TRBJ2-5, reads GAGVSQSPSNKVTEKGKDVELRCDPISGHTALYWYRQSLGQGLEFLIYFQGNSAPDKSGLPSDRFSAERTGGSVSTLTIQRTQQEDSAVYLCASSSRMVIVGETQYFGPGTRLLVL.

Remarks on this clonotype: Given a much more abundant clone one base away, this may be a read error. The chain has TRBV6-4 and TRBJ2-1, with 12 bases identical to TRBD1. CDR3 length: 14 residues. The V segment lost 6 bases and the J segment 9 bases; nucleotides outside the gene matches: 6. CDR1 and CDR2 (germline): MRHNA, SNTAGT. This CDR3 reads CASRGQGATSEQFF. In nucleotides, the CDR3 is TGTGCCAGCAGGGGACAGGGGGCCACGAGTGAGCAGTTCTTC.

This chain links TRBV24-1 with TRBJ2-5; the D gene is possibly TRBD1 (5 bases). Near its end, the DNA agrees better with TRBJ2-7, so the J call may be wrong. The V gene's germline CDR1 is KGHDR and CDR2 SFDVKD. The CDR3 is made up of 15 amino acids. The CDR3 region is CATSQTGTTGYEQYF. CDR3 sequence (DNA): TGTGCCACCAGTCAAACCGGCACTACAGGCTACGAGCAGTACTTC.

This clonotype was observed a handful of times. At one of its ends the junction is not consistent with the germline gene, which may arise from a read error. The genes are TRBV4-1 and TRBJ2-5; D unclear. Germline-derived CDR1 and CDR2 are MGHRA and YSYEKL. This CDR3 has 15 residues. The CDR3 nucleotides are TGCGCCAGCAGCCCGCAGACGTCCGCCCAAGAGGCCCAGTACTTC. Its protein is CASSPQTSAQEAQYF.

The chain joins TRBV6-1 to TRBJ2-5; possibly TRBD2 for D (6 bases). The germline V and J ends were trimmed by 1 base and 3 bases, with 18 bases remaining between them. CDR1 and CDR2 from the germline V gene are MNHNS and SASEGT. The CDR3 totals 17 residues. In DNA, the CDR3 is TGTGCCAGCAGTGAAGAAGCAGGAGGGGCAGGGAAAGAGACCCAGTACTTC. It codes for CASSEEAGGAGKETQYF.

The chain is built from TRBV15 and TRBJ2-3, with a possible D match to TRBD2 (5 bases). The germline gives CDR1 LNHNV, CDR2 YYDKDF (reference sequence). The length of the CDR3 is 15 residues. The ends were cut back, 3 bases at V and 4 bases at J, with 14 bases in the middle. CDR3 protein: CATSSRGREADTQYF. In DNA, the CDR3 is TGTGCCACCAGCAGTCGGGGTAGAGAGGCAGATACGCAGTATTTT.

This rearrangement joins TRBV7-2 to TRBJ2-1; 7 nucleotides line up with TRBD1. V lost 4 bases and J lost 13; bases outside the gene matches: 10. From germline, CDR1 is SGHTA and CDR2 FQGNSA. CDR3 size: 13 residues. CDR3 sequence (DNA): TGTGCCAGCAGCTCCCCCATCGGGACAGTTCAGTTCTTC. It translates to CASSSPIGTVQFF.

This clonotype was counted between two and nine times. The chain couples TRBV24-1 to TRBJ2-5; TRBD2 might be the D (5 bases). Germline V gene lookup returns CDR1 KGHDR and CDR2 SFDVKD. V was pared by 3 bases and J by 5 bases, with 18 bases between. The CDR3 has 16 amino acids. The CDR3 sequence is CATSDTAPEGQETQYF. The CDR3 region has the DNA TGTGCCACCAGTGATACCGCCCCTGAGGGTCAGGAGACCCAGTACTTC.

A few counts support this clonotype. V gene TRBV4-1 combines with J gene TRBJ1-4; D gene unclear. The V end was cut by 3 bases, the J end by 1 base, with 3 bases between. The germline V gene encodes CDR1 MGHRA and CDR2 YSYEKL. This CDR3 is built from 13 residues. The CDR3 DNA sequence: TGCGCCAGCAGCCAGAAAACTAATGAAAAACTGTTTTTT. Its translation: CASSQKTNEKLFF.

The rearrangement links TRBV29-1 to TRBJ2-1; 8 bases match TRBD1. Germline V gene lookup returns CDR1 SQVTM and CDR2 ANQGSEA. With V trimmed by 5 bases and J by 12 bases, 9 bases remained unmatched. The CDR3 length is 12 residues. In nucleotides, the CDR3 is TGCAGCGTTATGGACAGGGCGAGTGGGCAGTTCTTC. Its translation: CSVMDRASGQFF.

The chain joins TRBV28 to TRBJ2-3; D uncertain. CDR3 length: 12 amino acids. In germline, CDR1 is MDHEN, CDR2 SYDVKM. Trimming stripped 6 bases from V and 6 bases from J, with 10 bases between. CDR3 amino acids: CASSQMWDTQYF. In DNA form, the CDR3 reads TGTGCCAGCAGCCAAATGTGGGATACGCAGTATTTT.

The V and J genes are TRBV7-9 and TRBJ1-5, with no clear D. Germline CDR1 and CDR2: SEHNR and FQNEAQ (reference sequence). The germline V and J ends were trimmed by 4 bases and 6 bases, with 7 bases remaining between them. This CDR3 region has 12 residues. The CDR3 region has the DNA TGTGCCAGCAGCTCGGGAGCTCAGCCCCAGCATTTT. It is translated as CASSSGAQPQHF.

This clonotype was observed a handful of times. As DNA, the CDR3 is TGCAGCGTTGAGGGGAAAGACAGGGTTGGCTCACCCCTCCACTTT. Its translation is CSVEGKDRVGSPLHF. The chain recombines TRBV29-1 with TRBJ1-6; 7 nucleotides agree with TRBD1. The CDR3 spans 15 residues. After removal of 3 bases from V and 10 bases from J, the junction contained 12 bases not matched to a gene. Germline V gives CDR1 SQVTM, CDR2 ANQGSEA.

This clonotype has more than one count but fewer than ten. The V call is TRBV29-1, the J call TRBJ2-1, with 15 bases fitting TRBD2. With V trimmed by 6 bases and J by 0 bases, 15 bases remained unmatched. This CDR3 has 20 residues. The germline gives CDR1 SQVTM, CDR2 ANQGSEA. The CDR3 DNA is TGCAGCGTACGTAAGAGGATGGGACTAGCGGGAGGCAACTCCTACAATGAGCAGTTCTTC. This encodes CSVRKRMGLAGGNSYNEQFF.

The rearrangement links TRBV5-1 to TRBJ2-7; 10 nucleotides match TRBD2. CDR1 is SGHRS and CDR2 is YFSETQ in the germline V gene. V shed 4 bases and J 6 bases; nucleotides not matched to a gene: 7. The CDR3 covers 14 residues. CDR3 nucleotides: TGCGCCAGCAGCGTCAGCGGGGGGGAAGGCGAGCAGTACTTC. This gives the protein CASSVSGGEGEQYF.

The CDR3, as DNA: TGCGCCAGCAGCCAAAACAGGATGAATGAAAAACTGTTTTTT. It is translated as CASSQNRMNEKLFF. The chain joins TRBV4-1 to TRBJ1-4, with D maybe TRBD1 (5 bases). The CDR3 contains 14 residues. Germline values: CDR1 MGHRA, CDR2 YSYEKL. Trimming stripped 2 bases from V and 5 bases from J, with 9 bases between.

This clonotype was seen ten or more times. The chain links TRBV29-1 to TRBJ2-7; D perhaps matches TRBD2 (6 bases). From germline, CDR1 is SQVTM and CDR2 ANQGSEA. V was cut by 2 bases and J by 1 base, with 9 bases left in between. CDR3 size: 13 residues. CDR3: CSVEIGGSYEQYF. As DNA, the CDR3 is TGCAGCGTTGAAATCGGGGGTTCCTACGAGCAGTACTTC.

For this clonotype: Sequence at one end of the junction differs from germline and may be a read error. The rearrangement links TRBV29-1 to TRBJ2-2, with 9 bases lining up with TRBD2. The CDR3 has 14 amino acids. In germline, CDR1 is SQVTM, CDR2 ANQGSEA. The CDR3 is CSVILAGRTGERFF. The CDR3 bases are TGCAGCGTTATCCTAGCGGGGAGGACCGGGGAGCGGTTTTTT.

This chain links TRBV18 with TRBJ1-1; tentative D call: TRBD1 (5 bases). V was pared by 2 bases and J by 0 bases, with 10 bases between. Germline V lookup: CDR1 KGHSH, CDR2 LQKENI. This CDR3 comprises 15 residues. The DNA of the CDR3 is TGTGCCAGCTCACCATCAGGGAACATGAACACTGAAGCTTTCTTT. The encoded protein is CASSPSGNMNTEAFF.

The chain uses TRBV7-2 and TRBJ2-5; D uncertain. Germline V gives CDR1 SGHTA, CDR2 FQGNSA. This CDR3 spans 15 amino acids. Trimming took 2 bases from V and 5 from J, leaving 15 bases between them. The DNA for the CDR3 is TGTGCCAGCAGCTTATTCGCCAAACTCAGGGAGACCCAGTACTTC. This encodes CASSLFAKLRETQYF.

The chain uses TRBV29-1 and TRBJ1-1; possibly TRBD1 for D (5 bases). CDR1 is SQVTM, CDR2 ANQGSEA, per germline. Trimming removed 3 bases at V and 4 bases at J, with 9 bases between. The CDR3 contains 12 residues. CDR3 loop: CSVEGGVTEAFF. As DNA, the CDR3 is TGCAGCGTTGAGGGGGGTGTCACTGAAGCTTTCTTT.